The present TCR beta chain was sequenced within a study of cytomegalovirus exposure and HLA in healthy donors (dated by TCRdb to the late 2010s). For the study in its entirety: According to a later analysis, the 100 to 150 validation repertoires were produced on the same platform as the approximately 620 repertoires of the first cohort. The study aimed to test whether signatures of past pathogen exposure could be identified by cataloging public T cell receptors. The study combined high-throughput TCR immunosequencing, statistical association of individual TCRs with disease status, and machine learning to predict cytomegalovirus infection status. Along with the approximately 700-subject first cohort, a separate validation cohort of over a hundred different subjects was used.

As for this clone: Its antigen target is currently unknown. No base qualities exist here, and no much larger clone lies one base off it.

Library preparation was by the immunoSEQ multiplex PCR assay. The original methods were these. A statistical classification framework was developed to diagnose cytomegalovirus status using the catalog of TCR beta chain sequences. TCRdb stores this immuneACCESS table with in-frame sequences only. Part of the clones is absent; in the studies checked, under half of the shortfall reflects unresolved V genes, and no reason is known for the rest. That table supplies the V and J calls and clone size; D and trimming were determined from the DNA. The sample table contains hundreds of thousands of clones; only one count was recorded for 80% to 85% of them. The top ten clones comprise around 15% of the sample. From its cysteine to its phenylalanine, the CDR3 spans 17 amino acids. Of the read, only the CDR3 DNA is kept; its 51 bases are in frame from base 1. From the germline V gene (reference sequence), CDR1 is GTSNPN and CDR2 is SVGIG. The germline V and J ends show losses of 5 bases and 6 bases respectively, and no gene match explains 17 bases of the junction.

The donors belonged to the validation cohort of approximately 130 subjects, which was separate from the roughly 700-subject first cohort. Study-wide findings and limitations: A total of around 150 TCR beta chains were listed by the study as associated with cytomegalovirus. Cytomegalovirus status was reported to be diagnosed by the classifier with high specificity and sensitivity in both the original and validation cohorts. Across donors, most TCR sequences were observed very rarely, whereas some public TCRs were present in many individuals. According to the authors, the approach could potentially be generalized to other disease states and immunological phenotypes. Three of the identified cytomegalovirus-associated TCR beta chains were confirmed in vitro to be specific for cytomegalovirus antigens. In a later analysis, TCRs clustered in the first cohort were found to also tend to co-occur in the approximately 120 validation repertoires, with approximately 94% of cluster scores above 0. A later analysis lacked HLA typing for the validation cohort, so it scored co-occurrence in that cohort across all 110 or so repertoires.

The TCR originated in a woman aged 25 to 39 in good health and CMV-seropositive. Recombination connected TRBV30 to TRBJ2-1, with TRBD1 matching 9 junction bases. Sequenced: PBMCs. The nucleotides read TGTGCCTGGGACCTGTCCCATCCCGGGACAGGGTCCAATGAGCAGTTCTTC. It translates to CAWDLSHPGTGSNEQFF.